The rows below give T cell receptor beta chains drawn from one sample of a study of shared clonotypes between healthy human individuals. The table came from immunoSEQ multiplex PCR; TCRdb's copy has only in-frame clones and leaves some out. The sample carries hundreds of thousands of clones, 73% recorded once. Specimen: memory CD4+ T cells sorted from blood. The receptors originated from a young woman in good health. Each CDR3 is given without its conserved first and last residue.

>TRBV6-1
ASTKFSPATEAF
>TRBV11-2
ASSPIAGGNNEQF
>TRBV28
ASSLGGTGGSYEQY
>TRBV6-6
ASSYDSNQPQH
>TRBV29-1
SVVSASGRGDTQY
>TRBV6-5
ASRSLRVRNTEAF
>TRBV5-4
ASSLGGRASGANVLT
>TRBV10-3
AISDREVLGYT
>TRBV28
ASSFASGRGGGETQY
>TRBV7-6
ASSLKPRDSRFEQY
>TRBV10-3
AISEFTSAYTGELF
>TRBV7-2
ASSPRGLAGVYEQY
>TRBV11-2
ASSGPPLGGKQY
>TRBV28
ASSLSRGQGGNEQF
>TRBV6-1
ASSEQGLGEQY